One TCR beta chain is described in this entry. Its matching antigen is unknown. This record comes from a study of T-cell memory formation after mild COVID-19. Across the whole study: Largely donor-specific sequence clusters came from two donors. Study-level findings and limits: Among clones peaking at day 37 in the second wave, SARS-CoV-2 specificity remained unconfirmed.

Amplification by 5'RACE using constant-segment primers produced TCR alpha and TCR beta cDNA libraries that carried sample barcodes and UMIs. Each CDR3 protein gets one entry after TCRdb re-called the 5' RACE reads with MiXCR. The sample carries around 310,000 distinct CDR3 sequences, 15% to 20% recorded once. Trimming cost V 7 bases and J 5 bases, with 14 bases left between them. The CDR3 loop spans 13 amino acids. Germline assignment: CDR1 SGHRS and CDR2 YFSETQ. V usage is TRBV5-1 and J usage is TRBJ2-3, with D unclear. Input material: PBMCs or a T cell subset sorted from them (not recorded which). The source is a man aged 18 to 29 who had mild COVID-19 (a few samples of this study predate the infection). Cell type and time point are not known. The CDR3 DNA sequence: TGCGCCAGCTCTGAAGGGTCGGGAGATACGCAGTATTTT. This codes for CASSEGSGDTQYF. Full variable domain (remainder filled in from reference TRBV5-1 and TRBJ2-3): KAGVTQTPRYLIKTRGQQVTLSCSPISGHRSVSWYQQTPGQGLQFLFEYFSETQRNKGNFPGRFSGRQFSNSRSEMNVSTLELGDSALYLCASSEGSGDTQYFGPGTRLTVL.